This TCR beta chain emerged from a study of blood T cell repertoires in COVID-19. Background on the study: Samples representing acute and convalescent COVID-19 were sourced from the United States, Italy and Spain.

CDR1 is MDHEN, CDR2 SYDVKM, per germline. The CDR3 consists of 14 residues. V trimming: 7 bases; J trimming: 6 bases; junction bases outside the gene matches: 8. Authors' methods: Scientists estimated how many nucleated cells there were by amplifying reference gene primers. Assay: immunoSEQ multiplex PCR; the TCRdb copy retains only in-frame clones and omits some. That table gives V, J and clone size, and the DNA gave D and trimming. Among roughly 330,000 clones listed, approximately 84% were seen once. Participants were placed into cohorts based on the clinical history they reported. This chain joins TRBV28 and TRBJ1-5; 8 nucleotides align to TRBD1. The clonotype comes from a woman younger than 35 who had recovered from COVID-19. Sequencing input: PBMCs or T cells enriched from blood (not recorded which). For the CDR3, the DNA is TGTGCCAGCAAGGGACAGGCCGGTCGTCAGCCCCAGCATTTT. This codes for CASKGQAGRQPQHF.